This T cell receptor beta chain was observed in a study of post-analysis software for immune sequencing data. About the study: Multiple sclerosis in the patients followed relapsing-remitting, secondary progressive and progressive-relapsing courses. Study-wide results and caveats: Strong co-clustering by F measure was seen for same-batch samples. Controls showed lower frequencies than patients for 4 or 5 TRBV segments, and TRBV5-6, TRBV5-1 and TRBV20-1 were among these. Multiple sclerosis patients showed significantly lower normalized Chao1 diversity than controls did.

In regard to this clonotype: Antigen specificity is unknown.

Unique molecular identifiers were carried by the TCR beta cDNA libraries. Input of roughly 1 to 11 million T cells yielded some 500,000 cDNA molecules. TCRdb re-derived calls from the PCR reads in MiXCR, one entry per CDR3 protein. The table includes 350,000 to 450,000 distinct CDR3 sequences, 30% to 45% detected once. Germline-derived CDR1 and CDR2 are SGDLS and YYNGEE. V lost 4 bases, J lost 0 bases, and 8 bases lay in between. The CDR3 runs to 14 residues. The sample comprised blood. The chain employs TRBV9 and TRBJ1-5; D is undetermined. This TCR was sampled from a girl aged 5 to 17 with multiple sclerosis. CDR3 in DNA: TGTGCCAGCAGCTCAGAATATAGCAATCAGCCCCAGCATTTT. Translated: CASSSEYSNQPQHF. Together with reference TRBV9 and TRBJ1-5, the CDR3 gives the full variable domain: DSGVTQTPKHLITATGQRVTLRCSPRSGDLSVYWYQQSLDQGLQFLIQYYNGEERAKGNILERFSAQQFPDLHSELNLSSLELGDSALYFCASSSEYSNQPQHFGDGTRLSIL.